A single T cell receptor (beta chain) is shown here with its context. This sample was included in a study of technical replicates of blood from a few donors. V shed 0 bases and J shed 3 bases, with 21 bases lying between them. Germline loops: CDR1 SGDLS, CDR2 YYNGEE. The CDR3 loop spans 18 amino acids. Generated by immunoSEQ multiplex PCR, the TCRdb table keeps only in-frame clones and is missing some. The table shows nearly 80,000 clones, with roughly 97% occurring only once. The chain couples TRBV9 to TRBJ1-2, with D uncertain. Sequences were obtained from T cells isolated from PBMCs. The clonotype was recovered from a human donor in good health. The CDR3 bases are TGTGCCAGCAGCGTAGAGTCAAGTGTCAGGAAGGATGACTATGGCTACACCTTC. Protein product: CASSVESSVRKDDYGYTF. Based on the CDR3 plus reference TRBV9 and TRBJ1-2, the full variable domain is DSGVTQTPKHLITATGQRVTLRCSPRSGDLSVYWYQQSLDQGLQFLIQYYNGEERAKGNILERFSAQQFPDLHSELNLSSLELGDSALYFCASSVESSVRKDDYGYTFGSGTRLTVV.